A selection of T cell receptor beta chains follows, all from one sample in a study of identical twins. TCRdb itself ran the 5' RACE reads through MiXCR, one entry per CDR3 protein. The profile covers about 920,000 distinct CDR3 sequences, with more than 9% appearing a single time and around 1.6% taken by the ten largest. Another study also made use of these data, one on yellow fever vaccine responses in identical twins.

Sequences were obtained from PBMCs. The receptors come from a woman between 18 and 29 years old in good health. Both conserved end residues are part of each CDR3.

v_gene | CDR3aa
TRBV4-2 | CASSPESQETQYF
TRBV5-1 | CASSNDEKLFF
TRBV7-2 | CASSLGGLTVTYEQYF
TRBV29-1 | CSVVGGNTIYF
TRBV20-1 | CSAGTGGSPLHF
TRBV5-1 | CASSGTGGPNTEELFF
TRBV10-1 | CASSEGTGSGETQYF
TRBV20-1 | CSASLAGVQETQYF
TRBV11-3 | CASSLPDRGYEQYF
TRBV7-8 | CASSLVDFPRGAEAFF
TRBV10-2 | CASSPEGRGSDSSYNEQFF
TRBV3-1 | CASSQDNRGRDDYGYTF
TRBV11-3 | CASSSYAIDTQYF
TRBV20-1 | CSAHAPVPNEQFF
TRBV11-3 | CASSFGLAGGRYTGELFF
TRBV7-9 | CASSEGPDTQYF
TRBV20-1 | CCARGPQERGNTGELFF
TRBV10-2 | CASSASEKLFF
TRBV7-9 | CASRQSGTDQGYTF
TRBV7-7 | CASSFAVAGGPGEQFF
TRBV4-1 | CASSQGFDGYNEQFF
TRBV7-8 | CASSPHQGMGTEAFF